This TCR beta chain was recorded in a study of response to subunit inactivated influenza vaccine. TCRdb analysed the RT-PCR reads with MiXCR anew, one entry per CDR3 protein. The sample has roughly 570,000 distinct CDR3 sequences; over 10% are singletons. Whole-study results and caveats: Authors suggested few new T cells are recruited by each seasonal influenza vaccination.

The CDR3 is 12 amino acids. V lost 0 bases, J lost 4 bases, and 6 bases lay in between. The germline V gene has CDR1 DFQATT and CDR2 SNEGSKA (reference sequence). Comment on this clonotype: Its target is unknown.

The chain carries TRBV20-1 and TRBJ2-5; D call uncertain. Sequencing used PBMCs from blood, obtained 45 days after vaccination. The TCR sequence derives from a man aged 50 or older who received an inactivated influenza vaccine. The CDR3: CSARDLGETQYF. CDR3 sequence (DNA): TGCAGTGCTAGAGATCTTGGAGAGACCCAGTACTTC.